The 14 T cell receptor beta chains in this list originate from one sample, sequenced in a study of CD8+CD57+ T cells in acquired aplastic anemia. Before being chosen for sequencing, patients had shown CD8+CD57+ cell expansion by flow cytometry. CDR3 and TCR beta VDJ profiling relied on genomic DNA as the template. TCRdb recomputed calls from the reads with MiXCR, one row per CDR3 protein. The data hold 200,000 to 250,000 distinct CDR3 sequences, with 55% to 65% observed a single time. The sequenced sample was sorted CD4+, CD8+, or CD8+CD57+ T cells (not recorded which) from PBMCs. Receptor source: a human donor with aplastic anemia.

The chain combines TRBV7-3 with TRBJ2-3; a weak D match, TRBD2 (6 bases). V lost 4 bases and J 3 bases, leaving 11 bases between the germline ends. CDR1 and CDR2 (germline): SGHTA, FQGTGA. The CDR3 is 14 residues long. The CDR3 loop is CASSSGLYTDTQYF. The DNA for the CDR3 is TGTGCCAGCAGCTCGGGACTCTATACAGATACGCAGTATTTT.

The rearrangement uses TRBV5-1 and TRBJ1-2, with D tentatively TRBD1 (5 bases). Per the germline V gene, CDR1 is SGHRS and CDR2 is YFSETQ. V lost 0 bases and J 3 bases, leaving 12 bases between the germline ends. CDR3 length: 15 residues. CDR3 region: CASSLAGLGDYGYTF. Here the CDR3 DNA reads TGCGCCAGCAGCTTGGCGGGGTTGGGGGACTATGGCTACACCTTC.

V usage is TRBV24-1 and J usage is TRBJ2-5; possibly TRBD1 for D (6 bases). V lost 5 bases and J lost 3, with 15 bases in between. The CDR3 is 15 residues long. CDR1 and CDR2 (germline): KGHDR, SFDVKD. CDR3 sequence reads: CATSAGTRGKETQYF. CDR3 coding DNA: TGTGCCACCAGTGCCGGGACAAGGGGGAAAGAGACCCAGTACTTC.

This clonotype has only a few counts. The chain carries TRBV20-1 and TRBJ2-3; weak D call: TRBD1 (5 bases). The CDR3 spans 14 residues. CDR1 is DFQATT, CDR2 SNEGSKA, per germline (reference sequence). Trimming took off 4 bases at V and 1 base at J, with 12 bases between the two ends. The CDR3 spells CSANGARGTDTQYF. CDR3 DNA: TGCAGTGCTAATGGGGCCCGGGGCACAGATACGCAGTATTTT.

The J gene is TRBJ2-1, the V gene TRBV29-1; no firm D call. Germline loops: CDR1 SQVTM, CDR2 ANQGSEA. The CDR3 covers 10 residues. The V gene lost 1 base and the J gene lost 9 bases, with 4 bases spanning the gap. The CDR3 DNA follows: TGCAGCGTTGAAGTGAGTGAGCAGTTCTTC. It codes for CSVEVSEQFF.

This clonotype was found many times. V usage is TRBV2 and J usage is TRBJ1-2, with 10 bases fitting TRBD1. With V trimmed by 9 bases and J by 4 bases, 5 bases remained unmatched. The CDR3 totals 13 residues. Looked up from germline, CDR1 is SNHLY and CDR2 is FYNNEI. The CDR3 region is CARKGQGLYGYTF. DNA for the CDR3: TGTGCCAGGAAGGGACAGGGGCTCTATGGCTACACCTTC.

In the case of this clonotype: A much larger clone differs from this one at a single base, so this may be a read error. Since no conserved phenylalanine or tryptophan closes the CDR3, a read error is the likely cause. The V and J genes are TRBV9 and TRBJ2-3; 7 nucleotides match TRBD2. The germline V gene encodes CDR1 SGDLS and CDR2 YYNGEE. The ends lost 4 bases at V and 0 bases at J; junction bases unmatched: 5. The CDR3 is 15 residues long. DNA of the CDR3: TGTGCCAGCAGCATAAGCGGGGAGAGCACAGATACGCAGTATGTT. Its protein is CASSISGESTDTQYV.

The chain combines TRBV15 with TRBJ1-5; D is unclear. The length of the CDR3 is 12 residues. The germline V and J ends were trimmed by 3 bases and 5 bases, with 5 bases remaining between them. Germline assignment: CDR1 LNHNV and CDR2 YYDKDF (reference sequence). CDR3 residues: CATSRAYQPQHF. The CDR3 DNA sequence: TGTGCCACCAGCAGGGCATATCAGCCCCAGCATTTT. Full variable domain (outside the CDR3, taken from reference TRBV15 and TRBJ1-5): DAMVIQNPRYQVTQFGKPVTLSCSQTLNHNVMYWYQQKSSQAPKLLFHYYDKDFNNEADTPDNFQSRRPNTSFCFLDIRSPGLGDTAMYLCATSRAYQPQHFGDGTRLSIL.

V is TRBV7-9 and J is TRBJ1-2; maybe TRBD1 (6 bases). This CDR3 is 15 amino acids long. Germline V gene lookup returns CDR1 SEHNR and CDR2 FQNEAQ (reference sequence). Trimming removed 5 bases at V and 3 bases at J, with 16 bases between. CDR3 DNA: TGTGCCAGCAGCCAAGGCCAGGGGTTGGACTATGGCTACACCTTC. The encoded protein is CASSQGQGLDYGYTF. The full variable domain, its missing parts supplied by reference TRBV7-9 and TRBJ1-2, is DTGVSQNPRHKITKRGQNVTFRCDPISEHNRLYWYRQTLGQGPEFLTYFQNEAQLEKSRLLSDRFSAERPKGSFSTLEIQRTEQGDSAMYLCASSQGQGLDYGYTFGSGTRLTVV.

The J gene is TRBJ2-7, the V gene TRBV27; tentative D call: TRBD2 (7 bases). V lost 1 base and J lost 3, with 19 bases in between. The length of the CDR3 is 17 residues. The germline V gene has CDR1 MNHEY and CDR2 SMNVEV (reference sequence). The CDR3 protein is CASSLWVGQGGGYEQYF. As DNA, the CDR3 is TGTGCCAGCAGTTTATGGGTGGGGCAGGGAGGGGGCTACGAGCAGTACTTC.

The chain joins TRBV10-3 to TRBJ2-5; D is possibly TRBD2 (6 bases). Per germline, CDR1 ENHRY and CDR2 SYGVKD. V lost 4 bases and J 5 bases, leaving 8 bases between the germline ends. The CDR3 has 12 amino acids. The CDR3 region is CAISGGGETQYF. The CDR3 bases are TGTGCCATCAGTGGTGGGGGGGAGACCCAGTACTTC.

This chain joins TRBV20-1 and TRBJ2-3, with D unresolved. V dropped 4 bases and J dropped 6 bases, with 8 bases sitting between them. The CDR3 sequence is 11 residues long. Germline V gene sequence: CDR1 DFQATT, CDR2 SNEGSKA (reference sequence). CDR3 DNA sequence: TGCAGTGCTACTCACGCGGATACGCAGTATTTT. Translated, it gives CSATHADTQYF.

The chain uses TRBV19 and TRBJ1-1, with no clear D. Germline assignment: CDR1 LNHDA and CDR2 SQIVND (reference sequence). The V gene lost 4 bases and the J gene lost 0 bases, with 9 bases spanning the gap. CDR3 length: 14 amino acids. Here the CDR3 DNA reads TGTGCCAGTAGTAACGGACGGATGAACACTGAAGCTTTCTTT. This codes for CASSNGRMNTEAFF.

V and J are TRBV19 and TRBJ1-1; a possible D gene is TRBD1 (5 bases). Germline V gives CDR1 LNHDA, CDR2 SQIVND (reference sequence). V shed 6 bases and J shed 5 bases, with 16 bases lying between them. There are 14 residues in the CDR3. Written as DNA, the CDR3 is TGTGCCAGTAGCCTATACTCACGGGGGACTGAAGCTTTCTTT. It specifies CASSLYSRGTEAFF.